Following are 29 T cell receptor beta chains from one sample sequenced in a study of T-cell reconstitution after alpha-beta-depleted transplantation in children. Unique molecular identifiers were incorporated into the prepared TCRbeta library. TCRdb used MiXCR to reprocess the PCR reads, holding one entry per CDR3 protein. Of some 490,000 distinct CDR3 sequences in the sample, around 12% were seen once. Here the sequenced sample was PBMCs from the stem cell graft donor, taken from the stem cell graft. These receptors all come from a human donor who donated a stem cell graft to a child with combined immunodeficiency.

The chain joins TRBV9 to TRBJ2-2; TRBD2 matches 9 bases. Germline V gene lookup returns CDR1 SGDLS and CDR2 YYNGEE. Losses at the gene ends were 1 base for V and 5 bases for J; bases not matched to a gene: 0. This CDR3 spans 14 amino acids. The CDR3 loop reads CASSVTSGTGELFF. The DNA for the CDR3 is TGTGCCAGCAGCGTAACTAGCGGGACCGGGGAGCTGTTTTTT.

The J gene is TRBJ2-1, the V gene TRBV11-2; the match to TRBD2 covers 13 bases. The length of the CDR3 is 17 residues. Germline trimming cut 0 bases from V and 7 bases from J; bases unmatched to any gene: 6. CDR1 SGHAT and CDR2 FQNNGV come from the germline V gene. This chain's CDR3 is CASSLEGGLAGINEQFF. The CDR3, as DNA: TGTGCCAGCAGCTTAGAGGGGGGACTAGCGGGGATAAATGAGCAGTTCTTC.

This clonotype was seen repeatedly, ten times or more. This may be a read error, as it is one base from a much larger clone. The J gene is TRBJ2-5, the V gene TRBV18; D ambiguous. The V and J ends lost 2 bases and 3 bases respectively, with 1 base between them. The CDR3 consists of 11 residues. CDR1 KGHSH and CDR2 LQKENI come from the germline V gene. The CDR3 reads CASSPEETQYF. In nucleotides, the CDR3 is TGTGCCAGCTCACCAGAAGAGACCCAGTACTTC.

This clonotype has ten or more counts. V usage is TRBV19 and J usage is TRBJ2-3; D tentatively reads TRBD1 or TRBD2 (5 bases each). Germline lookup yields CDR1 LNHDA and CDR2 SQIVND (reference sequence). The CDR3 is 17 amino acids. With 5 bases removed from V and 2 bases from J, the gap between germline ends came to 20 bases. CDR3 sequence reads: CASSLTDGTGFTDTQYF. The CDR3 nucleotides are TGTGCCAGTAGTTTAACAGACGGGACCGGATTCACAGATACGCAGTATTTT.

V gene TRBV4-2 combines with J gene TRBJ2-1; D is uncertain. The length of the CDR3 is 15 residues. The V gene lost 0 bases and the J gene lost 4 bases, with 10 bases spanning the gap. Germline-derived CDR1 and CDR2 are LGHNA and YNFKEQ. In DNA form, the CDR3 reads TGTGCCAGCAGCCAAGATCTAGGACCTTACAATGAGCAGTTCTTC. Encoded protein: CASSQDLGPYNEQFF.

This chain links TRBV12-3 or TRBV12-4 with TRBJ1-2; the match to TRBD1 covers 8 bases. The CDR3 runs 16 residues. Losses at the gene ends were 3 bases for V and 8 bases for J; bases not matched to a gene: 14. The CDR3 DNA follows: TGTGCCAGCAGTTTTACAGGGGGACACGCTTGTGTGGGCTACACCTTC. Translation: CASSFTGGHACVGYTF.

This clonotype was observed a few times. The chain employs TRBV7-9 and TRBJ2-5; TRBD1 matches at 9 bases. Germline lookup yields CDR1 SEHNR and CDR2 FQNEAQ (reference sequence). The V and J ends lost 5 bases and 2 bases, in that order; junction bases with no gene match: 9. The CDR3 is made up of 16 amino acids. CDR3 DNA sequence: TGTGCCAGCAGCGACGGACAGGGGAGGCGTCAAGAGACCCAGTACTTC. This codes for CASSDGQGRRQETQYF.

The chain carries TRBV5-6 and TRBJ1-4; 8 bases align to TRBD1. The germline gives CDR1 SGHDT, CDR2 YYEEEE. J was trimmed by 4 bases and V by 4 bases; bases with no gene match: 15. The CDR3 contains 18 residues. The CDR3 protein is CASSGLGQGRGDNEKLFF. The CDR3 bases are TGTGCCAGCAGCGGACTCGGACAGGGCCGGGGAGATAATGAAAAACTGTTTTTT.

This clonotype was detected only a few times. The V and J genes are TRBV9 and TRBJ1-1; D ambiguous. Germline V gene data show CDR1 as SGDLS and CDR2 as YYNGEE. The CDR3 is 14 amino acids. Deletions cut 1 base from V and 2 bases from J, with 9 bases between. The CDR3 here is CASSVNTANTEAFF. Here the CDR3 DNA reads TGTGCCAGCAGCGTAAACACAGCAAACACTGAAGCTTTCTTT.

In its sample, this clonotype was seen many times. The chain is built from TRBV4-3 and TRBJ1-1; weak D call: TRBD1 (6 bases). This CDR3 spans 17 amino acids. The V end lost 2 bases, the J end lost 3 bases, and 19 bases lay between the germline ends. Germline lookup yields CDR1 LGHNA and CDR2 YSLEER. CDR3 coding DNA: TGCGCCAGCAGCCAAAAAATCTCAGGGGATGGGGACACTGAAGCTTTCTTT. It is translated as CASSQKISGDGDTEAFF.

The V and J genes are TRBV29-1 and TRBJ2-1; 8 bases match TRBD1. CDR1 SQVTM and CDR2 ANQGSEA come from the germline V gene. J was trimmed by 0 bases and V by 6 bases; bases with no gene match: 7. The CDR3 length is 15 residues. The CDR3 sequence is CSVIVGQDSYNEQFF. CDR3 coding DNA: TGCAGCGTGATTGTGGGACAGGACTCCTACAATGAGCAGTTCTTC.

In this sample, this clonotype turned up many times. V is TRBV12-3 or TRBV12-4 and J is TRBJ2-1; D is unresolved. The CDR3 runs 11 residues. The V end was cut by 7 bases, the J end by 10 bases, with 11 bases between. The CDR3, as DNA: TGTGCCAGCACCGTCGCAATCGAGCAGTTCTTC. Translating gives CASTVAIEQFF.

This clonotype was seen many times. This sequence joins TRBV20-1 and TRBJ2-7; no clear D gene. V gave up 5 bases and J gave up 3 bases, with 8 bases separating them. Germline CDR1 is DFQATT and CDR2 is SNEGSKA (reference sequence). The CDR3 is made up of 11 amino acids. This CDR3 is CSASRDYEQYF. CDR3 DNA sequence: TGCAGTGCTTCTAGGGACTACGAGCAGTACTTC.

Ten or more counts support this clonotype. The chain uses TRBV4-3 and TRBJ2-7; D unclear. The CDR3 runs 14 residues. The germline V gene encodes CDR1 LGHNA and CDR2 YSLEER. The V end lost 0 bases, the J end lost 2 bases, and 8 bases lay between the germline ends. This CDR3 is CASSQDIVPYEQYF. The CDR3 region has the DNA TGCGCCAGCAGCCAAGATATTGTGCCCTACGAGCAGTACTTC.

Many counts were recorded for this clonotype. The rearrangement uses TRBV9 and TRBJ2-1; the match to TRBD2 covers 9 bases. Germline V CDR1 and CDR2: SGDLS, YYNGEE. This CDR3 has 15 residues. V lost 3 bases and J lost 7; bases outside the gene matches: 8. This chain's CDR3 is CASSAFSGSANEQFF. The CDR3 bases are TGTGCCAGCAGCGCCTTTAGCGGGAGTGCAAATGAGCAGTTCTTC.

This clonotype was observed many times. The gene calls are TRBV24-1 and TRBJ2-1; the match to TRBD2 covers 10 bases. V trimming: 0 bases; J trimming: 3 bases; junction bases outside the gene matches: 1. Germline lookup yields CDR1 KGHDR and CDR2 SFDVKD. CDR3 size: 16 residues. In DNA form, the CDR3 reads TGTGCCACCAGTGATTTGGCTAGCGGGAGCTACAATGAGCAGTTCTTC. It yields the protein CATSDLASGSYNEQFF.

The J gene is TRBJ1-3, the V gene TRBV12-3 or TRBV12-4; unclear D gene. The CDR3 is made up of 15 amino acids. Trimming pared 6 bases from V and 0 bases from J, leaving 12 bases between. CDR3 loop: CASSPVAVSGNTIYF. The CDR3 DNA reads TGTGCCAGCAGCCCCGTCGCAGTCTCTGGAAACACCATATATTTT.

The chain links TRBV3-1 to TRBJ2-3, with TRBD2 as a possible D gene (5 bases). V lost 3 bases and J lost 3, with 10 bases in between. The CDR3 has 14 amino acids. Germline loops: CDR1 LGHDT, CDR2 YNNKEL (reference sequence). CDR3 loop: CASSHGLGTDTQYF. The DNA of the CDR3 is TGTGCCAGCAGCCACGGACTCGGGACAGATACGCAGTATTTT.

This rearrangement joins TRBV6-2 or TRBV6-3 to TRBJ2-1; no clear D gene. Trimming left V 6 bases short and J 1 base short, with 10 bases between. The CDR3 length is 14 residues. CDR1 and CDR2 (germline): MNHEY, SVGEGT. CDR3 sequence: CASRQTGSYNEQFF. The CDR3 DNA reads TGTGCCAGCAGGCAGACCGGTTCCTACAATGAGCAGTTCTTC.

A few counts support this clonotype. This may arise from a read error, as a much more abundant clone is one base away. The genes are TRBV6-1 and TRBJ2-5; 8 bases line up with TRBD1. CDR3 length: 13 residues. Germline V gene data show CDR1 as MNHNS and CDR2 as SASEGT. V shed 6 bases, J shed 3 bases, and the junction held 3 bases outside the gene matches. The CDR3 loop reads CASRMTGEETQYF. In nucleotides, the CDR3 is TGTGCCAGCAGAATGACAGGGGAAGAGACCCAGTACTTC.

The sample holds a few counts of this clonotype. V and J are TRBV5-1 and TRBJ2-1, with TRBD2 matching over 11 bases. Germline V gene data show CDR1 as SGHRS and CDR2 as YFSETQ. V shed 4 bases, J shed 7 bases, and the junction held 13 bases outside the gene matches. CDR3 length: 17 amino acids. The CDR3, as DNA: TGCGCCAGCAGCCGCACGATAGTTAGCGGGGGGGCGAATGAGCAGTTCTTC. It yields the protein CASSRTIVSGGANEQFF. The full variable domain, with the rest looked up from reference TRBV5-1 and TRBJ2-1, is KAGVTQTPRYLIKTRGQQVTLSCSPISGHRSVSWYQQTPGQGLQFLFEYFSETQRNKGNFPGRFSGRQFSNSRSEMNVSTLELGDSALYLCASSRTIVSGGANEQFFGPGTRLTVL.

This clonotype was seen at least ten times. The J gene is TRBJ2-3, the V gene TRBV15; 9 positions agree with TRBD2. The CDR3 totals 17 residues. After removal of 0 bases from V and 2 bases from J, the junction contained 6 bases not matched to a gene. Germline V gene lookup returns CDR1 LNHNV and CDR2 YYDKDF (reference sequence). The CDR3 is CATSRDWTSEYTDTQYF. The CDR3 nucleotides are TGTGCCACCAGCAGAGATTGGACTAGCGAGTACACAGATACGCAGTATTTT. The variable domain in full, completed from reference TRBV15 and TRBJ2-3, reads DAMVIQNPRYQVTQFGKPVTLSCSQTLNHNVMYWYQQKSSQAPKLLFHYYDKDFNNEADTPDNFQSRRPNTSFCFLDIRSPGLGDTAMYLCATSRDWTSEYTDTQYFGPGTRLTVL.

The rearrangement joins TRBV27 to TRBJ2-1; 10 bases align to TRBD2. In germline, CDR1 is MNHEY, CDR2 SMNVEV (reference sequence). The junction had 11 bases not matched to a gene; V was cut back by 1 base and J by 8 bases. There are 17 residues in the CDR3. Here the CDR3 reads CASSLLSKREGPYEQFF. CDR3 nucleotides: TGTGCCAGCAGTTTATTAAGCAAGCGGGAGGGCCCCTATGAGCAGTTCTTC.

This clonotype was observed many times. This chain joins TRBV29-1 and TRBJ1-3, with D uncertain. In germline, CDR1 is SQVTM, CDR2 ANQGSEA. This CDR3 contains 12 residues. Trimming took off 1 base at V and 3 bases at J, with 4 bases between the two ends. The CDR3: CSVEAGGNTIYF. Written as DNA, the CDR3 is TGCAGCGTTGAAGCCGGTGGAAACACCATATATTTT.

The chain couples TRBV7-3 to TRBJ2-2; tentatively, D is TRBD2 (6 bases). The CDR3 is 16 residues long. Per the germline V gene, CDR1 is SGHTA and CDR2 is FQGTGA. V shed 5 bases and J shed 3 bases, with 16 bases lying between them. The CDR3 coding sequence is TGTGCCAGCAGCCGTCATAGCGGAGTTGACACCGGGGAGCTGTTTTTT. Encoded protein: CASSRHSGVDTGELFF.

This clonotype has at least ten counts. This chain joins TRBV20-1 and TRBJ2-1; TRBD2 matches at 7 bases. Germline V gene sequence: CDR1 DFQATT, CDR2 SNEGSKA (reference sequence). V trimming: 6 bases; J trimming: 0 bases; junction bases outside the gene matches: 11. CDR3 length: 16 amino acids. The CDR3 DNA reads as TGCAGTGCAGCGAATCTAGCGGTTAGCTCCTACAATGAGCAGTTCTTC. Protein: CSAANLAVSSYNEQFF.

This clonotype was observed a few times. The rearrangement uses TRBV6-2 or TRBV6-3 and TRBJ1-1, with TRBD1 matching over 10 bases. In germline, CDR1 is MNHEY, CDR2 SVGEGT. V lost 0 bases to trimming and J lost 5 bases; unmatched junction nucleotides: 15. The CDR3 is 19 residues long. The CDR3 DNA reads TGTGCCAGCAGTTACTCGTTTCCCTCGGTTGACAGGGGGCAAACTGAAGCTTTCTTT. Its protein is CASSYSFPSVDRGQTEAFF.

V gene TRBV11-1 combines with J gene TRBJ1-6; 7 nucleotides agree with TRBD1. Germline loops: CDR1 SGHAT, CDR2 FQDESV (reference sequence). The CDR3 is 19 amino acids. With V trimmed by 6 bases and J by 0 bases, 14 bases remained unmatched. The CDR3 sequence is CASSSTTGRGSSYNSPLHF. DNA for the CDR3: TGTGCCAGCAGTTCCACGACAGGGAGGGGAAGCTCCTATAATTCACCCCTCCACTTT.

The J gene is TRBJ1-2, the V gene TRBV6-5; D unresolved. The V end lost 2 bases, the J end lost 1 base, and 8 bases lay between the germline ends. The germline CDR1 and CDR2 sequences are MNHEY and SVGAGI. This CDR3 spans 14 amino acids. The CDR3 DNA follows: TGTGCCAGCAGTTACGGTGGCAGTAACTATGGCTACACCTTC. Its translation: CASSYGGSNYGYTF.